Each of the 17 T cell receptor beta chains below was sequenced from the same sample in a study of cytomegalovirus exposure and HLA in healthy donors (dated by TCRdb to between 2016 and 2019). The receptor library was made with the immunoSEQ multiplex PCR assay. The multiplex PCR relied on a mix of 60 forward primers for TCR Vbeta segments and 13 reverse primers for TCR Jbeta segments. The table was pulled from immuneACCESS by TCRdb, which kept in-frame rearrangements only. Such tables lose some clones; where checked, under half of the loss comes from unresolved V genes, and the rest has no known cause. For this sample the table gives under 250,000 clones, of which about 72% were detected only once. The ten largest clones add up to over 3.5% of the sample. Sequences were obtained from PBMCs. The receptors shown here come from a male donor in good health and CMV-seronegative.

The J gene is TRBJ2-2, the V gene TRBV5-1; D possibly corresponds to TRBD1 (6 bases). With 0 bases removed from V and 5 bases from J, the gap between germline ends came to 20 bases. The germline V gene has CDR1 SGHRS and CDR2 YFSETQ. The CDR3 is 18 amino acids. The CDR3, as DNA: TGCGCCAGCAGCTTGGCCGCCAGGGGTTCGTTGAGAACCGGGGAGCTGTTTTTT. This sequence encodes CASSLAARGSLRTGELFF.

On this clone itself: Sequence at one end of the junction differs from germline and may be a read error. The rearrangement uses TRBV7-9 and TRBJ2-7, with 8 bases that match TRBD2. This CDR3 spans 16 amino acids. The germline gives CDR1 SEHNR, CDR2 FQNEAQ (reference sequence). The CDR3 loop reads CSSSLSAGGSSYEQYF. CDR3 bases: TGTTCCAGCAGCTTATCGGCGGGAGGCTCCTCCTACGAGCAGTACTTC.

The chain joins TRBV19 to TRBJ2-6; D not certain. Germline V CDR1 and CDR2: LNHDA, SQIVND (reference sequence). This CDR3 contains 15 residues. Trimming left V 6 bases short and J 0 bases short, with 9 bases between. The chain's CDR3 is CASSLGASGANVLTF. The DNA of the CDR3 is TGTGCCAGTAGCCTCGGTGCCTCTGGGGCCAACGTCCTGACTTTC.

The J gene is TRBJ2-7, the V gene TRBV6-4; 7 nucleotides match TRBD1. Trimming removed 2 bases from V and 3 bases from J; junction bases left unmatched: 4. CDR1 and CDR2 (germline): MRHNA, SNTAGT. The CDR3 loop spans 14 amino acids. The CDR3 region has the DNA TGTGCCAGCAGTGACGGGACAGTTTTCTACGAGCAGTACTTC. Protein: CASSDGTVFYEQYF.

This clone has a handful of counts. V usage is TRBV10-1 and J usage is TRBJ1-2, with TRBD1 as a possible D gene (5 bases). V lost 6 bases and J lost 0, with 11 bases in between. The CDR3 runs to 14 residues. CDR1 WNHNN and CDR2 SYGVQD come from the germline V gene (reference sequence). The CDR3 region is CASSPGGANYGYTF. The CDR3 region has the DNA TGCGCCAGCAGCCCGGGGGGAGCTAACTATGGCTACACCTTC.

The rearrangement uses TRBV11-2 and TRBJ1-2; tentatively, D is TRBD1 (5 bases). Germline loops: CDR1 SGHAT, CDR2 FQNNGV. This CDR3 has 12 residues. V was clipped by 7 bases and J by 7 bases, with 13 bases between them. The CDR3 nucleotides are TGTGCCAGCACCATGCCAGGGTCTGGCTACACCTTC. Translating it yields CASTMPGSGYTF.

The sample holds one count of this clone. CDR3 coding DNA: TGTGCCAGCAGCTTAGGGGTAGCTGTCAGTGAGCAGTTCTTC. Translation: CASSLGVAVSEQFF. The chain recombines TRBV7-6 with TRBJ2-1; no reliable D call. Germline V gives CDR1 SGHVS, CDR2 FNYEAQ. Deletions cut 1 base from V and 9 bases from J, with 13 bases between. The CDR3 has 14 amino acids.

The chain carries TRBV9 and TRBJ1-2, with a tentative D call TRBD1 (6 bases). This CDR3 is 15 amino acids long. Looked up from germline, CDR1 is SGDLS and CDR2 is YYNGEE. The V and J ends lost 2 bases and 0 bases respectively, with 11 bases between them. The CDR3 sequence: CASSVGALSNYGYTF. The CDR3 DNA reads TGTGCCAGCAGCGTGGGGGCATTGTCTAACTATGGCTACACCTTC. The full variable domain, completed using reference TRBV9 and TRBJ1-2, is DSGVTQTPKHLITATGQRVTLRCSPRSGDLSVYWYQQSLDQGLQFLIQYYNGEERAKGNILERFSAQQFPDLHSELNLSSLELGDSALYFCASSVGALSNYGYTFGSGTRLTVV.

This CDR3 is CASSFLTSGITDTQYF. CDR3 nucleotide sequence: TGTGCCAGCAGCTTTCTGACTAGCGGGATCACAGATACGCAGTATTTT. This chain connects TRBV5-6 to TRBJ2-3; TRBD2 matches 11 bases. V shed 2 bases and J 2 bases; nucleotides not matched to a gene: 4. Germline V CDR1 and CDR2: SGHDT, YYEEEE. The CDR3 sequence is 16 residues long.

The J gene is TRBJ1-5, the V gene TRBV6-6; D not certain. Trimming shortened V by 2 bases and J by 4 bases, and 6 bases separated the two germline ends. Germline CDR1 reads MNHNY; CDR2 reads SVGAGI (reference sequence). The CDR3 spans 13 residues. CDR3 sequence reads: CASSYDTNQPQHF. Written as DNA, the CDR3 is TGTGCCAGCAGTTACGACACAAATCAGCCCCAGCATTTT.

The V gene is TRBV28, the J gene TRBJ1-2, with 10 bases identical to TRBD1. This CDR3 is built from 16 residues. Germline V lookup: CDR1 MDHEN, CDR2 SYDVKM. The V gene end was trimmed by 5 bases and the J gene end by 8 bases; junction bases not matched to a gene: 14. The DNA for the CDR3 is TGTGCCAGCAGTCGCGAGGGGTGGACAGGGGGTCAGGGCTACACCTTC. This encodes CASSREGWTGGQGYTF.

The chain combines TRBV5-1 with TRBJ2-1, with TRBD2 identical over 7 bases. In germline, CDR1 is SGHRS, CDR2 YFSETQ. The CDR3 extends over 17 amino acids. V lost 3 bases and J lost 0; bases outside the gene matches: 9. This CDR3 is CASSSFFSGTSYNEQFF. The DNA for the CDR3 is TGCGCCAGCAGCTCCTTCTTCAGCGGGACCTCCTACAATGAGCAGTTCTTC. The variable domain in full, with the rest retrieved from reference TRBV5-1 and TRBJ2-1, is KAGVTQTPRYLIKTRGQQVTLSCSPISGHRSVSWYQQTPGQGLQFLFEYFSETQRNKGNFPGRFSGRQFSNSRSEMNVSTLELGDSALYLCASSSFFSGTSYNEQFFGPGTRLTVL.

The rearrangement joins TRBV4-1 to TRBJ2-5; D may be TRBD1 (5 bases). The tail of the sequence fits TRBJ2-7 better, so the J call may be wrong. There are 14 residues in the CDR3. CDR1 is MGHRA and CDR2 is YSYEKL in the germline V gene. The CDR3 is CASSQGKGAGEQYF. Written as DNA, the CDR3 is TGCGCCAGCAGCCAAGGAAAAGGGGCTGGCGAGCAGTACTTC.

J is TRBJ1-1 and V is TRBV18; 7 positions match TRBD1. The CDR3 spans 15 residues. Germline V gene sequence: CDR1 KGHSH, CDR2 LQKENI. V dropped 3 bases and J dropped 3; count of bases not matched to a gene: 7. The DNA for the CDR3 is TGTGCCAGCTCACCTTCACAGGGGTTGGACACTGAAGCTTTCTTT. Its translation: CASSPSQGLDTEAFF.

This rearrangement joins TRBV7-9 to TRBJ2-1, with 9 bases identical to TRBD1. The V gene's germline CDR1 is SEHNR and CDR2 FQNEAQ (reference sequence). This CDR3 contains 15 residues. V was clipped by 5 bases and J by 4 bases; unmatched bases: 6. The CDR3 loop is CASSRTGEKYNEQFF. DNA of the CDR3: TGTGCCAGCAGCCGGACAGGGGAGAAATACAATGAGCAGTTCTTC.

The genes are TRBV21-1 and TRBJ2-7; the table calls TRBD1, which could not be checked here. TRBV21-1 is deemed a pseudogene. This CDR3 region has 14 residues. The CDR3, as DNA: TGTGCCAGCAGCAACTCTTCACAGGGCTACGAGCAGTACTTC. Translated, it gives CASSNSSQGYEQYF.

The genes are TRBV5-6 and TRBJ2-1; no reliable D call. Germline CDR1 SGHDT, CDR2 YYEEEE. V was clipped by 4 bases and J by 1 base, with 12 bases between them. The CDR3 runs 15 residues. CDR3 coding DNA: TGTGCCAGCAGCATACCTCCTACTTCCTACAATGAGCAGTTCTTC. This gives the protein CASSIPPTSYNEQFF.